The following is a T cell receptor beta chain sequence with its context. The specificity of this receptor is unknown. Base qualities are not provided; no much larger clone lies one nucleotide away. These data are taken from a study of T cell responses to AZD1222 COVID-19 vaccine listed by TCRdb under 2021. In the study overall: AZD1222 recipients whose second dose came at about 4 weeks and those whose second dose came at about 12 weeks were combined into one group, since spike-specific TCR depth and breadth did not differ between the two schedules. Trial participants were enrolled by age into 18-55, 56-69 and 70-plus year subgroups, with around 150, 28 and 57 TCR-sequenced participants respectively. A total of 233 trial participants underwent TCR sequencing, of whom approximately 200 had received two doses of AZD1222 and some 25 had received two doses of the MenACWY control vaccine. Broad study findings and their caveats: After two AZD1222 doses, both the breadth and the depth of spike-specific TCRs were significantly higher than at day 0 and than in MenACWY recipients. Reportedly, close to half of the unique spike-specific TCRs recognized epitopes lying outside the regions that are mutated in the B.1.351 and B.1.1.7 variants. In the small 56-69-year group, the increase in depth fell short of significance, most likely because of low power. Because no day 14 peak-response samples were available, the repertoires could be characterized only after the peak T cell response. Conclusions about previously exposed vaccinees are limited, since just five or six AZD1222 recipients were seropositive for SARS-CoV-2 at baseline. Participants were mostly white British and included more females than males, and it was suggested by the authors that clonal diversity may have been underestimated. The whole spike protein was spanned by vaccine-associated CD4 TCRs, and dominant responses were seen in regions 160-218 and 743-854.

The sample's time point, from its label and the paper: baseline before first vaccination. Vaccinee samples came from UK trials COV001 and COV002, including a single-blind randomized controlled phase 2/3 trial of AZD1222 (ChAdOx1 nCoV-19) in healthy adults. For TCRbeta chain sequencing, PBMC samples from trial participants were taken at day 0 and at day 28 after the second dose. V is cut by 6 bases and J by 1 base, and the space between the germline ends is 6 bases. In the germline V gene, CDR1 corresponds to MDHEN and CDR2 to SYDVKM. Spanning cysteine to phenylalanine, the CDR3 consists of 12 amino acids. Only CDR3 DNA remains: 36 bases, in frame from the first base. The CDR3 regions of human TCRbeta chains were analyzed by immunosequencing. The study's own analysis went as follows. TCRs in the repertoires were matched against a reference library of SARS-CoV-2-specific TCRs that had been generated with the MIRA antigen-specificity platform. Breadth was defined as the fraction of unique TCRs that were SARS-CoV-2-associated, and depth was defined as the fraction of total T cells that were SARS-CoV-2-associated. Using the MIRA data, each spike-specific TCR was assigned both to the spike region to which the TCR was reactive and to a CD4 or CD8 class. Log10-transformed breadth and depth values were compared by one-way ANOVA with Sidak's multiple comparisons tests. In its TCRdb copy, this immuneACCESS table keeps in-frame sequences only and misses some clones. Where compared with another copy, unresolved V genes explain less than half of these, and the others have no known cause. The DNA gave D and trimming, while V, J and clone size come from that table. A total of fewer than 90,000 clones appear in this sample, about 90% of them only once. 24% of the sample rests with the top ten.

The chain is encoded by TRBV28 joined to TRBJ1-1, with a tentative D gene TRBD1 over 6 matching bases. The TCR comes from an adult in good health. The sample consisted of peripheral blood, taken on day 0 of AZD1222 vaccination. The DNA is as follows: TGTGCCAGCAGGACAGGGAACACTGAAGCTTTCTTT. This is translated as CASRTGNTEAFF.